This T cell receptor beta chain was sequenced during a study of cytomegalovirus exposure and HLA in healthy donors (dated 2017 in TCRdb). For the study in its entirety: In an earlier analysis of approximately 500 of the donors, approximately 300 Gb of sequence data and some 100 million unique TCR beta sequences from approximately 180 million T cells were reported. Of the 398 genotyped donors, approximately 80% were placed in the genetic ancestry cluster associated with self-reported Caucasian donors. To decide whether each TCR beta V gene segment behaved as functional or pseudogenic, an earlier analysis of nearly 600 of the donors relied on high-throughput TCR beta sequencing. In addition to the first cohort of approximately 650 subjects, a separate validation cohort of approximately 130 different subjects was used. The study was designed to test whether signatures of past pathogen exposure could be identified by cataloging public T cell receptors. Donor age, sex, ethnicity and CMV serostatus were compiled alongside the repertoire data. A later genetic analysis used genome-wide SNP genotypes for about 65% of the roughly 700 donors, treating that subset as a discovery cohort. The T cell repertoires of around 670 subjects were profiled by immunosequencing and related to cytomegalovirus serostatus. The study combined high-throughput TCR immunosequencing, statistical association of individual TCRs with disease status, and machine learning to predict cytomegalovirus infection status. Typing coverage differed by locus: A, B, C, DRB1 and DQB1 were typed in about 620-640 donors, DQA1 in 522, DPA1 in 600 to 610, and DPB1 in roughly 470. On average, around 240,000 unique TCR beta nucleotide sequences were sequenced per donor among some 430 genotyped donors of the cohort, with roughly 18% of those sequences being non-productive. Four to six DR-DQ haplotypes were handled as single units for association and clustering, since linkage in the cohort was strong. To study patterns of TCR occurrence, a later analysis re-analyzed previously published TCR beta repertoires from several hundred donors and added high-resolution HLA genotyping. Rather than drawing on any new phenotypic data, the later analysis identified candidate immune exposures from TCR beta sequences and the way those sequences occurred across donors. An early release that covered more than 550 HLA-typed donors contained about 300 gigabases of sequencing data and 85 million to 100 million unique TCR sequences. Every repertoire in the discovery cohort had been generated on one and the same sequencing platform. Both class I and class II loci were covered by HLA typing, at four-digit resolution.

The cohort consisted of 670 or so healthy bone marrow donors. All cohort members were sampled while nominally healthy, although unrecorded immune exposures were likely present. The donor was CMV seronegative and belonged to the group of around 400 seronegative cohort members. Every donor gave a peripheral blood sample, and the peripheral blood mononuclear cells from that sample were used for TCR beta sequencing. Genomic DNA was extracted from the blood cell samples with the Qiagen DNeasy Blood Extraction Kit. Summary of the overall study and its limitations: Because counts were too low, seventeen rarely observed V segments, including chromosome 9 orphons, were left out of the earlier analysis of a few hundred of the donors. Specific HLA alleles were associated with 15,000 to 20,000 TCR beta sequences at a false discovery rate of 0.05 in a later analysis. Because some donors lacked HLA typing at each locus, the association tests relied only on the typed subset. A later analysis found that most CMV-associated TCR beta chains appeared HLA-restricted, with HLA associations seemingly driven largely by CMV exposure. According to a later analysis, parvovirus B19, influenza, CMV and Epstein-Barr virus appeared linked to several top co-occurrence clusters. A group of highly shared sequence variants was considered likely to be a technical artifact of the sequencing pipeline. A further reported finding was that TCR beta sequences accurately predicted the HLA-A and HLA-B alleles for most subjects in the first cohort. Correlated functional status among segregating V segments might reflect linkage disequilibrium, but an unknown experimental factor could not be ruled out. In the study, approximately 160 TCR beta chains were listed as associated with cytomegalovirus. In an earlier analysis of some 540 of the donors, most TCR beta V segments appeared in productive rearrangements about 87% or about 30% of the time, broadly matching IMGT annotations. Three of the identified cytomegalovirus-associated TCR beta chains were confirmed in vitro to be specific for cytomegalovirus antigens. Strong co-occurrence of HLA alleles, especially DR and DQ, made assigning TCR associations to individual alleles difficult. Some IMGT-functional V segments, including TRBV6-2 and TRBV6-3, could not be told apart with the 87-base-pair reads, so those segments were excluded. A later analysis found that TCR association rates varied across HLA loci, with DRB1 alleles showing the most associated TCRs and HLA-C alleles the fewest. A later genetic analysis associated a missense DCLRE1C variant with V-gene and J-gene trimming of TCR beta chains, and an independent cohort replicated the association. In a later analysis, HLA-associated TCR beta chains were found to be more clonally expanded and to have lower generation probabilities than equally common non-associated chains. The cohort was sequenced for TCR beta chains only, and without alpha or paired-chain data the features that could be detected were limited. Presence/absence analyses assumed roughly uniform sequencing depth across donors, an assumption that may not hold. While some public TCRs were present in many individuals, most TCR sequences turned up only very rarely across donors. The classifier was reported to diagnose cytomegalovirus status with high specificity and sensitivity in both the original cohort and the validation cohort. The authors suggested that the approach could potentially be extended to other disease states and immunological phenotypes. Immune exposure information for the cohort was limited to CMV serostatus. A later genetic analysis reported fewer N-insertions in productive TCRs among donors in an Asian-associated ancestry cluster than the 666-donor mean.

A word on this clone: Its antigen is unknown. No base quality values were provided; no much bigger clone lies one nucleotide off.

Libraries were built with the immunoSEQ multiplex PCR assay. For the multiplex PCR, a mixture combining 60 forward primers for TCR Vbeta segments and 13 reverse primers for TCR Jbeta segments was used. A multiplex PCR assay on genomic DNA amplified the CDR3 region of rearranged TCR beta genes. The Illumina HiSeq System was used to sequence the amplified TCR beta libraries as 87-base-pair reads. The source study handled its data this way. A later analysis counted about 82 million unique TCR beta chains across the 640 or so repertoires, and roughly 10 million of these chains were shared by at least two donors. To remove PCR and sequencing errors, raw reads were error-corrected and collapsed into unique sequences using a nearest-neighbor algorithm that merged closely related sequences. V, D and J gene segments were assigned by aligning CDR3 sequences to IMGT reference sequences. Each retained sequence needed at least a six-nucleotide match to both a V gene segment and a J gene segment. A rearrangement was called productive if the CDR3 had no stop codons and remained in frame with V and J, and every other rearrangement was called non-productive. CDR3 was defined according to IMGT convention as the region running from the second conserved V-encoded cysteine to the conserved J-encoded phenylalanine. The earlier analysis of about 610 of the donors excluded any sequence lacking an unambiguous match to a single V gene segment. An earlier analysis of a few hundred of the donors called V segments functional above 56.7% productive rearrangements and segregating when the between-donor standard deviation exceeded 5%. A statistical classification framework was built for diagnosing cytomegalovirus status from the catalog of TCR beta chain sequences. A later analysis assigned V and J genes by comparing TCR nucleotide sequences with IMGT/GENE-DB human TR gene sequences. In a later analysis, CDR3 sequences and most-parsimonious VDJ recombination scenarios were assigned using the TCRdist pipeline. A later analysis defined each TCR beta chain by its CDR3 amino acid sequence plus V-gene family, and excluded reads lacking a unique V-gene family. In a later analysis, around 650 highly shared, low-generation-probability nucleotide sequences were removed to address suspected cross-contamination and a sequencing artifact. For each public chain, a later analysis derived a clonal expansion index from normalized ranks of inferred template counts within each repertoire. In a later analysis, generation probabilities were computed using a VDJ recombination model fitted to out-of-frame rearrangements, and the results were checked against IGoR. A later analysis scored TCR-TCR, TCR-HLA and TCR-CMV co-occurrence with hypergeometric tests, applying a repertoire-size bias correction to TCR pairs. To estimate false discovery rates, a later analysis permuted the HLA or CMV assignments 20 times. In a later analysis, co-occurring TCRs were grouped with DBSCAN, and TCRdist sequence similarity was added when clustering was performed within HLA-allele-positive subsets. Repertoires with fewer than 30,000 or more than 120,000 public chains, plus five repertoires with anomalous nucleotide sharing, were excluded from co-occurrence clustering. TCRdb took over this immuneACCESS table, retaining in-frame rearrangements with V and J assigned. Such tables are incomplete; in checked studies, under half of the missing clones stem from an unresolved V gene, and the remainder is unexplained. V and J calls plus clone size are reproduced from that table; the DNA served to infer D and trimming. The sample has about 200,000 clones on record, around 85% of them singletons. Clones ranked in the top ten supply less than 2% of the sample.

The CDR3 spans 16 residues, from the cysteine through the phenylalanine. The kept DNA is CDR3 alone, 48 bases in frame from the first base. The receptor comes from a man in his fifties in good health and CMV-seronegative. The sequenced sample consisted of PBMCs. The chain is made from TRBV1 and TRBJ2-1; no check of the table's D call, TRBD2, against the DNA was made. TRBV1 is reported as a pseudogene. The DNA reads TGCACCAGCAGCCAACCCACTAGCGGGGGAAGGAATGAGCAGTTCTTC. It encodes CTSSQPTSGGRNEQFF.